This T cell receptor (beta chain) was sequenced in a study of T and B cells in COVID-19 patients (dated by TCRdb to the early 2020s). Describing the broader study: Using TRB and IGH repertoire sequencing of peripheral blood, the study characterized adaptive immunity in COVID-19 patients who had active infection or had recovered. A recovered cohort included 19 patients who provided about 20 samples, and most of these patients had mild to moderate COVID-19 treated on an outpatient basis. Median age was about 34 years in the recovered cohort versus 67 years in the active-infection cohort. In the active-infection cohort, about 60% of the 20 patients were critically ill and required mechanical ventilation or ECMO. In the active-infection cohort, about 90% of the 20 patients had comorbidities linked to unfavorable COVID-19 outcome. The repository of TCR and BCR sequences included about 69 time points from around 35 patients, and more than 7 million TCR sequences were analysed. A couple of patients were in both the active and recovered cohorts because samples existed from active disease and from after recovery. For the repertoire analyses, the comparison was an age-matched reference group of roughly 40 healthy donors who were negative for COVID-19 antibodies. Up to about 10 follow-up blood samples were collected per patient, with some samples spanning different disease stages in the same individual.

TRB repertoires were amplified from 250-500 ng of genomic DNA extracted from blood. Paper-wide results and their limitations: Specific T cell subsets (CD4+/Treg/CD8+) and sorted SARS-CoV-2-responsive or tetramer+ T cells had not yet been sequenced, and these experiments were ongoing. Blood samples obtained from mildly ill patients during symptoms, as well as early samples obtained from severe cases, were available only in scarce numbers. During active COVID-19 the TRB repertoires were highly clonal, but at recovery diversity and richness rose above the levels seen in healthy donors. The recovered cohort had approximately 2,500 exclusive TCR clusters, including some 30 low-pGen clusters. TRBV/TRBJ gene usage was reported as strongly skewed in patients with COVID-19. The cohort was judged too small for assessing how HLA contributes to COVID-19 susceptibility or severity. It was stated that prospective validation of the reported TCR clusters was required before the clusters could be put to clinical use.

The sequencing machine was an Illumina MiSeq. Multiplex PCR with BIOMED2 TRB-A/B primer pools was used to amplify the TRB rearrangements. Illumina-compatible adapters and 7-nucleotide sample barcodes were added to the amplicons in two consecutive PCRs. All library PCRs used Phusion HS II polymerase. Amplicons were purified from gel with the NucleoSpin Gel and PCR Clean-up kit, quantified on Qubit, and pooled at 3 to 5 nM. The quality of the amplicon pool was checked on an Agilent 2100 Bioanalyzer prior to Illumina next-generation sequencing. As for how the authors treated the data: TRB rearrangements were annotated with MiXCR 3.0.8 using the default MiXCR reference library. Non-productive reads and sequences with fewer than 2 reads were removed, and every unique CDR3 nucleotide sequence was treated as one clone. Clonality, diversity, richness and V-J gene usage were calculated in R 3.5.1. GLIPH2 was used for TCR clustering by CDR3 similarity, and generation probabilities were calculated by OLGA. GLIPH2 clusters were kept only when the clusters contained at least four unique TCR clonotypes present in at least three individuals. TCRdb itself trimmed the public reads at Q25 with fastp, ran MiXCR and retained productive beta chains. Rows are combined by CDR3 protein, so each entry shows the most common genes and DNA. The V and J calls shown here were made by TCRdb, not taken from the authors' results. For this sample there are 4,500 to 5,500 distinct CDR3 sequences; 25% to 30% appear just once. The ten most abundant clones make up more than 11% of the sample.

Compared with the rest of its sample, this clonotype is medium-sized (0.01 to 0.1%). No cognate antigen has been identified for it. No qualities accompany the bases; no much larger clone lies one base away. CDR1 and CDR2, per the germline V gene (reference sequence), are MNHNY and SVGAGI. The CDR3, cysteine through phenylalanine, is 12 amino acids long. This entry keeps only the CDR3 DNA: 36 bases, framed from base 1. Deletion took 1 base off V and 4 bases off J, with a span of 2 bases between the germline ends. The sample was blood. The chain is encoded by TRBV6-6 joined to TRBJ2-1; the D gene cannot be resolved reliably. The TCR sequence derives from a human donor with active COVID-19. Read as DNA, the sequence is TGTGCCAGCAGTTACTTTTACAATGAGCAGTTCTTC. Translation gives CASSYFYNEQFF.